This paragraph reports one T cell receptor (beta chain). What it recognizes is unknown. Unique molecular identifiers were used to barcode this TCRbeta library. MiXCR was run by TCRdb on the PCR reads, yielding one entry per CDR3 protein. The sample records around 800,000 distinct CDR3 sequences, approximately 15% being singletons. V lost 7 bases and J lost 6, with 7 bases in between. This CDR3 is built from 11 residues. Per the germline V gene, CDR1 is SGHRS and CDR2 is YFSETQ. This record belongs to a study of T-cell reconstitution after alpha-beta-depleted transplantation in children. Findings of the study overall: Some patients' high day-60 TCRbeta diversity was traced to surviving recipient T cells and thymic progenitors.

The sample was PBMCs, mostly from graft donor cells, taken 360 days after TCRalphabeta/CD19-depleted stem cell transplant. This sequence joins TRBV5-1 and TRBJ2-2; D is uncertain. The clonotype originates from a male patient younger than 18 who had a stem cell transplant for acute lymphoblastic leukemia, so the T cells may come from the graft donor. CDR3 in amino acids: CASGSAGELFF. The CDR3 DNA follows: TGCGCCAGCGGGTCCGCCGGGGAGCTGTTTTTT.